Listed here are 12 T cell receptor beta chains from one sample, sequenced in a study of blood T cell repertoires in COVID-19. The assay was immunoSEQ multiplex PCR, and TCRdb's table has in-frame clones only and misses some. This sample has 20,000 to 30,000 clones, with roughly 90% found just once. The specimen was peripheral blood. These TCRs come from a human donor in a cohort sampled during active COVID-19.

CDR3 sequence (DNA): TGCGCCAGCAGCTTACTGACGGCGACAGGGCAAGAGACCCAGTACTTC. It codes for CASSLLTATGQETQYF. The V gene is TRBV5-1, the J gene TRBJ2-5, with 7 nucleotides matching TRBD1. The CDR3 is 16 amino acids. Trimming at V came to 2 bases and at J to 2 bases, leaving 9 bases not matched to a gene. Germline V gene data show CDR1 as SGHRS and CDR2 as YFSETQ.

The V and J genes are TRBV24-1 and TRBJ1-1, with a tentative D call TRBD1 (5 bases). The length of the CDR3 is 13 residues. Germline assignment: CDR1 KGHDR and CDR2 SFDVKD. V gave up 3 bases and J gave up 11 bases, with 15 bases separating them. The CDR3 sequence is CATSDGPRGSAFF. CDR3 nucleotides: TGTGCCACCAGTGATGGGCCCCGGGGGTCCGCTTTCTTT.

The CDR3 loop reads CASSQEGLAVLTQYF. DNA of the CDR3: TGCGCCAGCAGCCAAGAAGGACTAGCGGTCCTAACGCAGTATTTT. The chain employs TRBV4-1 and TRBJ2-3; 10 nucleotides line up with TRBD2. CDR3 length: 15 residues. With V trimmed by 0 bases and J by 9 bases, 6 bases remained unmatched. Germline loops: CDR1 MGHRA, CDR2 YSYEKL.

CDR3: CASSGGEKLFF. The DNA of the CDR3 is TGTGCCAGCAGCGGGGGTGAAAAACTGTTTTTT. The chain links TRBV2 to TRBJ1-4; D may be TRBD1 (5 bases). The CDR3 has 11 amino acids. V was cut by 6 bases and J by 7 bases, with 6 bases left in between. Looked up from germline, CDR1 is SNHLY and CDR2 is FYNNEI.

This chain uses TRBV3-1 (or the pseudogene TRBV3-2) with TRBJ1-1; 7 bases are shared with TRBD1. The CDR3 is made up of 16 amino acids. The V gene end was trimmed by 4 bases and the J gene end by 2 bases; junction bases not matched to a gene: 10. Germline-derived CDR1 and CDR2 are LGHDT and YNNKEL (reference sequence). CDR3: CASSRRVGTANTEAFF. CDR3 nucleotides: TGTGCCAGCAGCCGGCGGGTCGGGACAGCCAACACTGAAGCTTTCTTT.

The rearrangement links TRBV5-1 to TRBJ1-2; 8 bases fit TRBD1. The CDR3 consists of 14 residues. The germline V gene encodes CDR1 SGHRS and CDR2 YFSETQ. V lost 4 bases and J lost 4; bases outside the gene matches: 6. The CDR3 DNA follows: TGCGCCAGCAGCCCCAGGACAGGGACCTATGGCTACACCTTC. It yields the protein CASSPRTGTYGYTF.

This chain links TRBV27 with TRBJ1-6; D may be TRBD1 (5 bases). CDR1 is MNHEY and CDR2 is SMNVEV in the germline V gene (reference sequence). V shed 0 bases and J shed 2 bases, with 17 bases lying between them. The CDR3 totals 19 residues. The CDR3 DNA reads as TGTGCCAGCAGTTTATCGATAAGACTAACGGGGGCCTATAATTCACCCCTCCACTTT. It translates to CASSLSIRLTGAYNSPLHF.

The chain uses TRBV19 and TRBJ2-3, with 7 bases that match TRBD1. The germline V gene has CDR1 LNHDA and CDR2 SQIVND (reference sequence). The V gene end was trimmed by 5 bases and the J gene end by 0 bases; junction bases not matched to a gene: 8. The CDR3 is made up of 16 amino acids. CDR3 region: CASSVTGVSSTDTQYF. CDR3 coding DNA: TGTGCCAGTAGTGTCACAGGGGTGTCTAGCACAGATACGCAGTATTTT.

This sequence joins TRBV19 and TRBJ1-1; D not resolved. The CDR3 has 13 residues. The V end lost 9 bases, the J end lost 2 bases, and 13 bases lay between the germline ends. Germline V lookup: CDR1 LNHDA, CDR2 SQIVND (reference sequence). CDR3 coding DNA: TGTGCCAGCACCCCCGAGGGCAACACTGAAGCTTTCTTT. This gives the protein CASTPEGNTEAFF.

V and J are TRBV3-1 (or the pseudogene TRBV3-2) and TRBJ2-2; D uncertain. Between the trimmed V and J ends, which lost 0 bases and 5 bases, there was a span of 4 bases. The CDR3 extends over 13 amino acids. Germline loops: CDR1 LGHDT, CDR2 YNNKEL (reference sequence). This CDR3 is CASSQDRTGELFF. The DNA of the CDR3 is TGTGCCAGCAGCCAAGATCGTACCGGGGAGCTGTTTTTT.

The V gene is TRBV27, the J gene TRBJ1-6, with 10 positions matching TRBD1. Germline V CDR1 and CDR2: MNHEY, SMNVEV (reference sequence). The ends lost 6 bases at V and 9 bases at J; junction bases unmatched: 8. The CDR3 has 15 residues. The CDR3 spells CASRKPGQGSSPLHF. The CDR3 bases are TGTGCCAGCAGGAAGCCGGGACAGGGGAGTTCACCCCTCCACTTT.

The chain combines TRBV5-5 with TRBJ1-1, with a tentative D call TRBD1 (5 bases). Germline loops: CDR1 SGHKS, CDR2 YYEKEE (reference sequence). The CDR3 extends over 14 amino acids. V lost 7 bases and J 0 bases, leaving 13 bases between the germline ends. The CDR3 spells CASDPTVMNTEAFF. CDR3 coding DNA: TGTGCCAGCGACCCGACAGTTATGAACACTGAAGCTTTCTTT.